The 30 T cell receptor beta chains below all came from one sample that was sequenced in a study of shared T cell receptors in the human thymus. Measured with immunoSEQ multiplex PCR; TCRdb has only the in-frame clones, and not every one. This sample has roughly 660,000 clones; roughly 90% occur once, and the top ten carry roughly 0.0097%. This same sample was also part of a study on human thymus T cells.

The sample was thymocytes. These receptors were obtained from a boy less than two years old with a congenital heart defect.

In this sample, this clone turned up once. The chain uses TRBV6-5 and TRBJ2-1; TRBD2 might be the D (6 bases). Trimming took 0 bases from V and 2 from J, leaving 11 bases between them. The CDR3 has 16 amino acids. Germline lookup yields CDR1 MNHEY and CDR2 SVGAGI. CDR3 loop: CASSYSSGDTYNEQFF. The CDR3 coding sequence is TGTGCCAGCAGTTACTCTTCGGGGGATACCTACAATGAGCAGTTCTTC.

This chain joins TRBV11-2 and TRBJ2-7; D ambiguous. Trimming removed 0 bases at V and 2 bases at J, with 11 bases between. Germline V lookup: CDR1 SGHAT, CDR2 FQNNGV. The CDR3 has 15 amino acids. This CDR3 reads CASSLDWAVPYEQYF. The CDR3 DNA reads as TGTGCCAGCAGCTTAGATTGGGCAGTACCCTACGAGCAGTACTTC. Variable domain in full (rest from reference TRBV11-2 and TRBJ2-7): EAGVAQSPRYKIIEKRQSVAFWCNPISGHATLYWYQQILGQGPKLLIQFQNNGVVDDSQLPKDRFSAERLKGVDSTLKIQPAKLEDSAVYLCASSLDWAVPYEQYFGPGTRLTVT.

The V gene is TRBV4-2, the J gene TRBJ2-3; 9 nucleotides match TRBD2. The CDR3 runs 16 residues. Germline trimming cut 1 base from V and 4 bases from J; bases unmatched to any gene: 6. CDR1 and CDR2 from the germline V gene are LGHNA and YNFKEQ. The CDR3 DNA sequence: TGTGCCAGCAGCCAAGGTGGACTAGCGAGTCCAGATACGCAGTATTTT. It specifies CASSQGGLASPDTQYF.

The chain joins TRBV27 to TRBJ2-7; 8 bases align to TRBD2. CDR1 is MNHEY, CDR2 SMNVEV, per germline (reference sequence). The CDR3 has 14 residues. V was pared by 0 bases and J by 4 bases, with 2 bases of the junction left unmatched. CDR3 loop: CASSLSGGRYEQYF. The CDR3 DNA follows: TGTGCCAGCAGTTTATCTGGCGGGAGGTACGAGCAGTACTTC.

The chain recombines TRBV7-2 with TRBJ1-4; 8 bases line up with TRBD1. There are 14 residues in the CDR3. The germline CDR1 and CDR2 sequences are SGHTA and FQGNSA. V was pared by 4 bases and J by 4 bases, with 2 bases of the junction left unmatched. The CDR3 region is CASSSTGVNEKLFF. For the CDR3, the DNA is TGTGCCAGCAGCTCGACAGGGGTTAATGAAAAACTGTTTTTT.

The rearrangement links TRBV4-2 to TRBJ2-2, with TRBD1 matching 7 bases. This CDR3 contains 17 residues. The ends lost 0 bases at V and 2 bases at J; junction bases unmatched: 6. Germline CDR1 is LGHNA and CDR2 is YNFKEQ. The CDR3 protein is CASSQDTGTANTGELFF. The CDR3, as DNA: TGTGCCAGCAGCCAAGATACCGGGACAGCTAACACCGGGGAGCTGTTTTTT.

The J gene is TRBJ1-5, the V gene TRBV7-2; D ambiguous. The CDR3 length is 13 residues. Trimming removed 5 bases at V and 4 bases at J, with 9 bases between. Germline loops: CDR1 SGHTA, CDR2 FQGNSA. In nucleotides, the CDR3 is TGTGCCAGCAGCCAGGACTCGAATCAGCCCCAGCATTTT. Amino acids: CASSQDSNQPQHF.

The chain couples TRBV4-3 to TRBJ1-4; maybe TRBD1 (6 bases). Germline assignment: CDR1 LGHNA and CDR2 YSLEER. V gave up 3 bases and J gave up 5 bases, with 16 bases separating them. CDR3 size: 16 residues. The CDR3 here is CASSHLWGGLNEKLFF. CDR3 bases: TGCGCCAGCAGCCACTTGTGGGGGGGCTTAAATGAAAAACTGTTTTTT.

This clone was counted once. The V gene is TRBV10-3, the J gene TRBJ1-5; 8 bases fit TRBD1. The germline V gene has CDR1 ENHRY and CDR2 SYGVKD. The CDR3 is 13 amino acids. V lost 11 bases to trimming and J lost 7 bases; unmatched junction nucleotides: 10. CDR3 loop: CASRTGLGQPQHF. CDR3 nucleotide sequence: TGTGCCTCTCGGACAGGGTTGGGGCAGCCCCAGCATTTT.

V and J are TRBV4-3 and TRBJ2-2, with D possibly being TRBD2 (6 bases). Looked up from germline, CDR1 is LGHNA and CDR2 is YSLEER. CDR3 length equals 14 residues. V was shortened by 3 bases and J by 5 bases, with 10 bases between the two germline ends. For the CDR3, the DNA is TGCGCCAGCAGCCACGGGAGTGGGACCGGGGAGCTGTTTTTT. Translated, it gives CASSHGSGTGELFF.

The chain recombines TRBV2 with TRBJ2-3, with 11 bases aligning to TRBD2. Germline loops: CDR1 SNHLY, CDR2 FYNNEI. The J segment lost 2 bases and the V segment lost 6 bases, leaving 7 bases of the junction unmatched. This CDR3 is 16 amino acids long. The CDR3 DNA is TGTGCCAGCAGGGACCCTAGCGGGAGGACCACAGATACGCAGTATTTT. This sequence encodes CASRDPSGRTTDTQYF.

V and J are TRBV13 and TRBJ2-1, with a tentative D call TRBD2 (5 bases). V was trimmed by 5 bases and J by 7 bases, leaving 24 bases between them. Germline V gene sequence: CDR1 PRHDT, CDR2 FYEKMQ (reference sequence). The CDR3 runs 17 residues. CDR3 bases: TGTGCCAGCAGCCCCAAGAACGAGGGCCGTCGTGGGAATGAGCAGTTCTTC. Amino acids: CASSPKNEGRRGNEQFF. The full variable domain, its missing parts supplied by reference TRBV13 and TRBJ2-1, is AAGVIQSPRHLIKEKRETATLKCYPIPRHDTVYWYQQGPGQDPQFLISFYEKMQSDKGSIPDRFSAQQFSDYHSELNMSSLELGDSALYFCASSPKNEGRRGNEQFFGPGTRLTVL.

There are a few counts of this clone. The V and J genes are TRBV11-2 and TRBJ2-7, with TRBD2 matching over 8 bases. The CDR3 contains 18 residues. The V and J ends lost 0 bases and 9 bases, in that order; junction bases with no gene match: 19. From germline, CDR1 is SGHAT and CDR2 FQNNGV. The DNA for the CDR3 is TGTGCCAGCAGCTTAGAGGGGGCCGGGGGGGCACCCCGCCGGGGGCAGTACTTC. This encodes CASSLEGAGGAPRRGQYF.

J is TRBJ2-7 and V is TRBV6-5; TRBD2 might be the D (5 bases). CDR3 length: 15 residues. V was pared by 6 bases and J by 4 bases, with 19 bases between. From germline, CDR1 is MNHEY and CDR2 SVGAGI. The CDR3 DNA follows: TGTGCCAGCAGCCCCCTCGCGGGCCTTGCTTACGAGCAGTACTTC. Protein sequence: CASSPLAGLAYEQYF.

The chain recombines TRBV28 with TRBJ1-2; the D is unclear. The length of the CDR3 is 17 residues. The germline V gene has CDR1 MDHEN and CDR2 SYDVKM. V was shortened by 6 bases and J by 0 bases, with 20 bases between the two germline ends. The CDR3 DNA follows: TGTGCCAGCAGCCTTGGAGGAGCAGGTGCAACTAACTATGGCTACACCTTC. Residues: CASSLGGAGATNYGYTF.

The CDR3 DNA is TGTGCCAGCAGATCGTGTTACAGCTCCTACGAGCAGTACTTC. It translates to CASRSCYSSYEQYF. V and J are TRBV2 and TRBJ2-7; D remains ambiguous. V was trimmed by 6 bases and J by 0 bases, leaving 12 bases between them. Germline V gives CDR1 SNHLY, CDR2 FYNNEI. The CDR3 sequence is 14 residues long. Supplemented by reference TRBV2 and TRBJ2-7, the full variable domain reads EPEVTQTPSHQVTQMGQEVILRCVPISNHLYFYWYRQILGQKVEFLVSFYNNEISEKSEIFDDQFSVERPDGSNFTLKIRSTKLEDSAMYFCASRSCYSSYEQYFGPGTRLTVT.

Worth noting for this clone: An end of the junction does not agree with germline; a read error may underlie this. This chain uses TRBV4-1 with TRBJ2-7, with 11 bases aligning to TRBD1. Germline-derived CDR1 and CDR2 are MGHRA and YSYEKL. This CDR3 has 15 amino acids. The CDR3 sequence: CASSQPGQGVNERYF. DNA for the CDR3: TGCGCCAGCAGCCAACCGGGACAGGGGGTCAACGAGCGGTACTTC.

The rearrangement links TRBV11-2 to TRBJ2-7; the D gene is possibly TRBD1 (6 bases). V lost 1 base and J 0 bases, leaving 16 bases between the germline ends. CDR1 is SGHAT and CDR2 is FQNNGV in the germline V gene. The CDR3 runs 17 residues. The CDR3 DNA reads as TGTGCCAGCAGCTTAGTAAGACAGGCGTTAAGCTCCTACGAGCAGTACTTC. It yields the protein CASSLVRQALSSYEQYF. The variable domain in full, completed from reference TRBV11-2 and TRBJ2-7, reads EAGVAQSPRYKIIEKRQSVAFWCNPISGHATLYWYQQILGQGPKLLIQFQNNGVVDDSQLPKDRFSAERLKGVDSTLKIQPAKLEDSAVYLCASSLVRQALSSYEQYFGPGTRLTVT.

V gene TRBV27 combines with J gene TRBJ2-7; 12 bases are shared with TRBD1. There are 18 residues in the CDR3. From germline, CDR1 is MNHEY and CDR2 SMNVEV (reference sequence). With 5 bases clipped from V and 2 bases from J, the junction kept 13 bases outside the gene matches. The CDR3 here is CASSAGTGGLSWTYEQYF. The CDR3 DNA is TGTGCCAGCAGTGCCGGGACAGGGGGCCTGTCTTGGACCTACGAGCAGTACTTC.

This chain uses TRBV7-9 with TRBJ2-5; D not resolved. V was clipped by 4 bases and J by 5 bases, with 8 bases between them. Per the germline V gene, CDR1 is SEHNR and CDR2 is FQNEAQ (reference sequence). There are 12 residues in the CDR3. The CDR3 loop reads CASSSQSETQYF. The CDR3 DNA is TGTGCCAGCAGCTCGCAGTCTGAGACCCAGTACTTC.

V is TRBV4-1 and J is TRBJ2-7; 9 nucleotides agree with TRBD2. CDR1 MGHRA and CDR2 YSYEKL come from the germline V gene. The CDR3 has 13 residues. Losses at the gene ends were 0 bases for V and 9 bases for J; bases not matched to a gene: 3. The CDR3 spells CASSQDGRGGQYF. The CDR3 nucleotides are TGCGCCAGCAGCCAAGATGGGCGGGGGGGGCAGTACTTC.

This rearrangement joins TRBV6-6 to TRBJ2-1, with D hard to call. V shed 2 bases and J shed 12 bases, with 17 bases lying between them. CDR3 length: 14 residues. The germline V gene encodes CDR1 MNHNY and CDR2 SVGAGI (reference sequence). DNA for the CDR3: TGTGCCAGCAGTTACGCGGTTAGGAGCAGAGGGCAGTTCTTC. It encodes CASSYAVRSRGQFF.

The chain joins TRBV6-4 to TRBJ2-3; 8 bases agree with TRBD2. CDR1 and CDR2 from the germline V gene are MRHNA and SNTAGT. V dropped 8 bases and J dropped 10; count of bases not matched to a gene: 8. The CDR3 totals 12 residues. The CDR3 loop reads CASAASGPPQYF. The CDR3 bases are TGTGCCAGCGCTGCTAGCGGGCCGCCGCAGTATTTT.

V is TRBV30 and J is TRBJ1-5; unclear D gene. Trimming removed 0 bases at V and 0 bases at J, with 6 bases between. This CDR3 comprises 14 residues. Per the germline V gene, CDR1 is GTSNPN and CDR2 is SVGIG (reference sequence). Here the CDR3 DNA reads TGTGCCTGGAGTGTCCGGTTTAGCAATCAGCCCCAGCATTTT. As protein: CAWSVRFSNQPQHF. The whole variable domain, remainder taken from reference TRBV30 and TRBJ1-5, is SQTIHQWPATLVQPVGSPLSLECTVEGTSNPNLYWYRQAAGRGLQLLFYSVGIGQISSEVPQNLSASRPQDRQFILSSKKLLLSDSGFYLCAWSVRFSNQPQHFGDGTRLSIL.

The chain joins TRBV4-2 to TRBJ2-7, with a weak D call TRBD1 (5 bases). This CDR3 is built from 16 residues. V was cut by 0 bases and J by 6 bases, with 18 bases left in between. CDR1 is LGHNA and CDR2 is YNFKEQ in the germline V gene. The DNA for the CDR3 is TGTGCCAGCAGCCAAGATAGGTCCCACCTAGGGGCCGAGCAGTACTTC. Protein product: CASSQDRSHLGAEQYF.

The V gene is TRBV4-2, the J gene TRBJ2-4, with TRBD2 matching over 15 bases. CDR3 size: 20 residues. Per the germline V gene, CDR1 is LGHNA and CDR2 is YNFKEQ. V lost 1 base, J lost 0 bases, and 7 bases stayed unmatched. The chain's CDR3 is CASSQARTSGRVLAKNIQYF. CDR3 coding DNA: TGTGCCAGCAGCCAAGCCCGGACTAGCGGGAGGGTCCTAGCCAAAAACATTCAGTACTTC.

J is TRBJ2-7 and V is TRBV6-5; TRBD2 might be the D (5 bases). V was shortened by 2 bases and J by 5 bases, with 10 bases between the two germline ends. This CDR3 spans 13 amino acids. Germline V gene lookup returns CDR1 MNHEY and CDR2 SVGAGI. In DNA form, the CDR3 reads TGTGCCAGCAGTTACCACCCCGGGAACGAGCAGTACTTC. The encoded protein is CASSYHPGNEQYF.

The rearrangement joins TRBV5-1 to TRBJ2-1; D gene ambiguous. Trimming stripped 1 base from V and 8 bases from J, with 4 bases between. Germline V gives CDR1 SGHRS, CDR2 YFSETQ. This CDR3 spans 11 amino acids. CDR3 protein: CASSLLHEQFF. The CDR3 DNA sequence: TGCGCCAGCAGCTTGCTCCATGAGCAGTTCTTC.

CDR3 sequence reads: CASSCGLDGREQYF. CDR3 DNA sequence: TGTGCCAGCAGCTGCGGACTGGACGGGCGCGAGCAGTACTTC. J is TRBJ2-5 and V is TRBV6-5; possibly TRBD2 for D (5 bases). The better agreement between TRBJ2-7 and the DNA end casts doubt on the J call. The V gene's germline CDR1 is MNHEY and CDR2 SVGAGI. The CDR3 length is 14 residues.

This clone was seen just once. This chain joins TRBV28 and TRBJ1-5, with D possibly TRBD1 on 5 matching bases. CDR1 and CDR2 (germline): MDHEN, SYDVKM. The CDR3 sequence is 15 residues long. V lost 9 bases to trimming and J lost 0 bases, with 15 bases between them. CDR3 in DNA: TGTGCCAGTATCTTGGGGGGGGTTAGCAATCAGCCCCAGCATTTT. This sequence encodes CASILGGVSNQPQHF.